This is a list of T cell receptor beta chains from one sample in a study of T cells in localized non-small cell lung cancer. Repertoires were generated with immunoSEQ multiplex PCR, while TCRdb's copy carries only in-frame clones and drops some. Of tens of thousands of clones listed, about 81% were seen once; the top ten hold about 35%. Source: peripheral blood, taken before any cancer treatment. The receptors were gathered from a male donor aged 60 or over with stage II squamous cell lung carcinoma. CDR3s include the opening cysteine and the closing phenylalanine or tryptophan. Fields, in order: D gene, CDR3 length, J gene, clone size, V gene, CDR3 protein, CDR3 DNA. D genes are given only for firm matches. Part of the rows lack a size; the others show once, few, many or a class for expanded clones.

NA,15,TRBJ2-7,NA,TRBV18,CASSPPGRVSIEQYF,TGTGCCAGCTCACCACCGGGACGAGTATCGATTGAGCAGTACTTC
TRBD1,16,TRBJ2-3,NA,TRBV7-3,CASSLSLGQGTDTQYF,TGTGCCAGCAGCTTAAGCCTCGGACAGGGGACAGATACGCAGTATTTT
TRBD2,15,TRBJ2-2,NA,TRBV5-1,CASSLIAGSPGELFF,TGCGCCAGCAGCTTGATAGCGGGATCCCCTGGGGAGCTGTTTTTT
TRBD1,16,TRBJ2-2,NA,TRBV18,CASSPPQGRGTGELFF,TGTGCCAGCTCACCACCGCAAGGCAGGGGGACCGGGGAGCTGTTTTTT
TRBD1,15,TRBJ2-7,once,TRBV6-5,CASSSGQGATNEQYF,TGTGCCAGCAGTTCTGGACAGGGGGCGACTAACGAGCAGTACTTC
TRBD1,14,TRBJ1-1,NA,TRBV7-8,CASSRGQGATEAFF,TGTGCCAGCAGCAGGGGACAGGGGGCCACTGAAGCTTTCTTT
NA,13,TRBJ1-4,NA,TRBV5-5,CASSRGPGEKLFF,TGTGCCAGCAGCCGTGGGCCGGGGGAAAAACTGTTTTTT
NA,15,TRBJ1-1,once,TRBV11-3,CASSLDRGGEGEAFF,TGTGCCAGCAGCTTAGATCGAGGCGGGGAAGGGGAAGCTTTCTTT
TRBD2,16,TRBJ2-1,few,TRBV15,CATSPSIGGLAGEQFF,TGTGCCACCAGCCCCAGCATAGGTGGACTAGCGGGGGAGCAGTTCTTC
TRBD2,15,TRBJ2-3,NA,TRBV6-1,CASSNSGGHTDTQYF,TGTGCCAGCAGCAATAGCGGGGGTCACACAGATACGCAGTATTTT
NA,15,TRBJ2-3,few,TRBV19,CASSRDQRGTDTQYF,TGTGCCAGTAGTAGGGACCAGAGGGGCACAGATACGCAGTATTTT
TRBD1,15,TRBJ2-2,NA,TRBV7-3,CASSQDRDAGGELFF,TGTGCCAGCAGCCAAGACAGGGACGCGGGCGGGGAGCTGTTTTTT
TRBD1,15,TRBJ1-3,NA,TRBV6-5,CASSKTGPSGNTIYF,TGTGCCAGCAGCAAGACAGGGCCCTCTGGAAACACCATATATTTT
TRBD1,15,TRBJ1-5,NA,TRBV9,CASSRGGAGDQPQHF,TGTGCCAGCAGCCGAGGGGGCGCGGGAGATCAGCCCCAGCATTTT
NA,13,TRBJ1-1,few,TRBV11-3,CASSFGPRGEAFF,TGTGCCAGCAGTTTCGGACCCCGGGGGGAAGCTTTCTTT
TRBD2,17,TRBJ2-3,NA,TRBV7-9,CASSLGRSGGGTDTQYF,TGTGCCAGCAGCTTAGGTAGAAGCGGGGGAGGCACAGATACGCAGTATTTT
NA,12,TRBJ1-5,once,TRBV19,CASSDSLKPQHF,TGTGCCAGTAGCGACTCCTTGAAGCCCCAGCATTTT
NA,14,TRBJ2-7,NA,TRBV10-2,CASSESKFRGEQYF,TGCGCCAGCAGTGAGTCGAAGTTCAGGGGCGAGCAGTACTTC